This T cell receptor beta chain was sequenced during a study of blood T cell repertoires in COVID-19. Across the study: T cells, B-cell-depleted T cells, or PBMCs supplied cDNA or gDNA.

Across about two dozen US areas, participants ranged in age from roughly 18 to 95 years. Recovered participants had two consecutive negative NP/OP PCR tests, healthcare professional clearance, or symptom resolution. The CDR3 runs to 15 residues. With 5 bases clipped from V and 3 bases from J, the junction kept 8 bases outside the gene matches. Germline lookup yields CDR1 SGHNT and CDR2 YENEEA. As processed by the authors: The assay estimated nucleated cells by amplifying reference gene primers. Produced via immunoSEQ multiplex PCR; TCRdb's table is partial and in-frame only. V and J calls and clone size are those listed in that table; D and trimming were worked out from the DNA. The repertoire holds some 490,000 clones, with about 85% as singletons.

The V gene is TRBV11-3, the J gene TRBJ1-2; 8 nucleotides line up with TRBD1. Sequenced input: PBMCs or T cells enriched from blood (not recorded which). The TCR originated in an older woman who had recovered from COVID-19. DNA of the CDR3: TGTGCCAGCAGCGGAACAGGGGGGGTCGACTATGGCTACACCTTC. Translation: CASSGTGGVDYGYTF. Full variable domain (rest looked up from reference TRBV11-3 and TRBJ1-2): EAGVVQSPRYKIIEKKQPVAFWCNPISGHNTLYWYLQNLGQGPELLIRYENEEAVDDSQLPKDRFSAERLKGVDSTLKIQPAELGDSAVYLCASSGTGGVDYGYTFGSGTRLTVV.